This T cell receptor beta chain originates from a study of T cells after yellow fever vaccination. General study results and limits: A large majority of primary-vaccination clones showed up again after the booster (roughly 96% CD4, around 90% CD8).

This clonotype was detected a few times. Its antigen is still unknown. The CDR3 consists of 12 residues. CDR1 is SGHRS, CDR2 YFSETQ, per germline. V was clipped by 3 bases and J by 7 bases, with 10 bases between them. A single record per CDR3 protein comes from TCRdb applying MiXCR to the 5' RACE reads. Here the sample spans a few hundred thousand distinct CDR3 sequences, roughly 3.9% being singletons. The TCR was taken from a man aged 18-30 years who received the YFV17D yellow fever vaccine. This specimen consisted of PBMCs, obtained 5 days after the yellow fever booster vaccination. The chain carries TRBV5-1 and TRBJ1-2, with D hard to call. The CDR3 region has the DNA TGCGCCAGCAGCTCCGGGGTTCGTGGCTACACCTTC. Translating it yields CASSSGVRGYTF.